The clone carrying this T cell receptor beta chain was seen ten or more times. Its antigen is unknown. Unique molecular identifiers were incorporated when the TCRbeta library was constructed. Using its own MiXCR run on the PCR reads, TCRdb lists one record per CDR3 protein. The table shows 55,000 to 90,000 distinct CDR3 sequences, with over 4.5% occurring only once. This sample was taken from a study of T-cell reconstitution after alpha-beta-depleted transplantation in children. Germline values: CDR1 MNHEY, CDR2 SMNVEV (reference sequence). The germline V and J ends were trimmed by 4 bases and 4 bases, with 11 bases remaining between them. The CDR3 covers 14 residues. Study-level results: Several patients had high TCRbeta diversity at day 60; it came from surviving recipient T cells and thymic progenitors. One year after transplant, T-cell counts and diversity came mostly from newly produced T cells. Several hundred expanded graft clones reportedly supplied alpha-beta T cells about two months after transplant.

Specimen: PBMCs, mostly from graft donor cells, collected 180 days after TCRalphabeta/CD19-depleted stem cell transplant. This rearrangement joins TRBV27 to TRBJ1-5; D may be TRBD1 (5 bases). The TCR originated in a boy younger than two who had a stem cell transplant for acute myeloid leukemia, so the T cells may come from the graft donor. The CDR3 region has the DNA TGTGCCAGCAGTTCCTGGGACCGAAATCAGCCCCAGCATTTT. It encodes CASSSWDRNQPQHF.